Listed below are T cell receptor beta chains from one sample, sequenced in a study of regulatory T cells in long-lasting Graves disease. Via MiXCR, TCRdb re-called the multiplex PCR reads, giving one row per CDR3 protein. The table includes approximately 560,000 distinct CDR3 sequences, roughly a sixth detected once. The same specimen was also included in a second study, on T cells in Graves' hyperthyroidism and ophthalmopathy.

Sequenced here: peripheral blood mononuclear cells (PBMCs), sampled at new diagnosis, from a patient treated with antithyroid drugs. The source of these receptors is a man aged 18 to 30 with Graves disease. Each CDR3 is given with its conserved first and last residue. The D gene is left open where the match is weak. A clone size is listed for some rows: how often the clone was seen (once, few, many), or a class if it is expanded.

>TRBJ2-7|.|TRBV20-1|.
CSAKVSGEWYEQYF
>TRBJ1-1|.|TRBV24-1|many
CATSPTGTNEAFF
>TRBJ1-5|.|TRBV20-1|.
CSAPRNGQINQPQHF
>TRBJ2-2|.|TRBV19|.
CASSILPTPGELFF
>TRBJ2-7|TRBD2|TRBV7-9|many
CASSLRGLAGEQYF
>TRBJ2-7|TRBD1|TRBV20-1|.
CSARGQGGIYEQYF
>TRBJ2-3|.|TRBV6-2/TRBV6-3|.
CASRDIASTDTQYF
>TRBJ2-3|.|TRBV25-1|many
CASSQQGTADTQYF
>TRBJ1-2|.|TRBV6-2/TRBV6-3|many
CASSEPGRGYTF
>TRBJ2-1|.|TRBV9|few
CASSVEGTRAAEQFF
>TRBJ1-1|TRBD1|TRBV5-5|many
CASSKQGSGTEAFF
>TRBJ2-7|TRBD1|TRBV29-1|many
CSVLTGPPYEQYF
>TRBJ2-7|TRBD1|TRBV2|many
CASLLLDRGSYEQYF
>TRBJ2-1|TRBD2|TRBV27|many
CASSPGTSANNEQFF
>TRBJ2-4|.|TRBV7-9|.
CASSPPGRIQYF
>TRBJ2-7|TRBD2|TRBV6-1|many
CASSRSGSANEQYF
>TRBJ2-7|.|TRBV20-1|many
CSARDRGQGIYEQYF
>TRBJ2-1|TRBD2|TRBV5-6|few
CAVRGRSPYNEQFF
>TRBJ2-2|.|TRBV28|.
CAGGGAENTGELFF
>TRBJ1-5|.|TRBV6-1|.
CAGSEAIYSNQPQHF
>TRBJ2-1|.|TRBV5-1|few
CASSGTGRQNEQFF
>TRBJ2-7|.|TRBV7-9|.
CASRSESYEQYF
>TRBJ2-4|TRBD2|TRBV6-2/TRBV6-3|few
CASSYSSTSGSEFVAKNIQYF
>TRBJ1-3|.|TRBV12-3/TRBV12-4|many
CASSFAGLADTIYF
>TRBJ1-1|.|TRBV30|many
CAWSNTQNTEAFF
>TRBJ1-1|.|TRBV30|.
CAWSSYNTEAFF
>TRBJ2-3|TRBD2|TRBV5-1|.
CASSLGLAFSTDTQYF
>TRBJ1-2|.|TRBV19|.
CASSIVGTGGYTF
>TRBJ2-7|.|TRBV6-1|many
CASSEGESTGLEQYF
>TRBJ2-3|TRBD2|TRBV11-3|many
CASSPGGLAGAWDTQYF
>TRBJ2-7|.|TRBV18|many
CASSPVAGTYEQYF
>TRBJ1-2|TRBD1|TRBV2|many
CASSGTGGWYGYTF
>TRBJ2-2|.|TRBV2|many
CASTLSQTRNTGELFF
>TRBJ1-2|.|TRBV20-1|few
CSARTGYF
>TRBJ1-6|TRBD1|TRBV18|.
CASSPTDRGNSPLHF
>TRBJ2-7|TRBD2|TRBV27|once
CASSLSGLAGQYEQYF
>TRBJ2-5|.|TRBV30|few
CAWSAQSRQETQYF
>TRBJ2-4|.|TRBV5-1|once
CASSPGASDIQYF
>TRBJ1-5|TRBD1|TRBV11-2|few
CASSSGQFLKPQHF
>TRBJ1-1|.|TRBV28|many
CATCTGNTEAFF
>TRBJ2-5|TRBD1|TRBV7-9|many
CASSSSLGGGETQYF
>TRBJ1-4|.|TRBV20-1|.
CSAREGSNEKLFF
>TRBJ2-7|.|TRBV27|.
CASSLGVAETYEQYF
>TRBJ2-1|.|TRBV29-1|.
CSVRGRDIYNEQFF
>TRBJ2-1|TRBD2|TRBV6-5|many
CASSYSSSGKTDEQFF
>TRBJ2-7|TRBD2|TRBV20-1|few
CSAKLAGGLEQYF
>TRBJ1-4|TRBD1|TRBV28|.
CASSRRQGAEEKLFF
>TRBJ1-2|TRBD1|TRBV10-3|.
CAISSGTGDLVF
>TRBJ1-6|TRBD1|TRBV29-1|few
CSVGTGNNSPLHF
>TRBJ2-7|TRBD2|TRBV7-8|few
CASSLGLGRSYEQYF
>TRBJ2-7|.|TRBV7-8|many
CASSPNDLTKQYF
>TRBJ2-7|TRBD1|TRBV2|many
CASRGQVSIYEQYF
>TRBJ2-2|TRBD1|TRBV2|many
CASSETGGSVRTGELFF
>TRBJ2-1|.|TRBV20-1|few
CSARDGLALEQFF
>TRBJ2-7|.|TRBV20-1|many
CSAREVGTSNYEQYF
>TRBJ2-5|TRBD2|TRBV9|.
CASSAGTSGRPEQETQYF
>TRBJ1-5|.|TRBV5-5|many
CASSPWGSGGNQPQHF